The next 21 T cell receptor beta chains were all read from a single sample in a study of blood T cell repertoires in COVID-19. Sequencing was performed with immunoSEQ multiplex PCR; in TCRdb, only in-frame clones are kept and a portion is missing. The sample yields fewer than 350,000 clones, around nine tenths seen once. The sample comprised PBMCs or T cells enriched from blood (not recorded which). These receptors were collected from a man aged 55 to 70 who had recovered from COVID-19.

The chain recombines TRBV5-1 with TRBJ2-5; D remains unclear. The V gene lost 0 bases and the J gene lost 3 bases, with 6 bases spanning the gap. CDR3 size: 13 residues. Germline V gene data show CDR1 as SGHRS and CDR2 as YFSETQ. The CDR3 DNA follows: TGCGCCAGCAGCTTGGTAACAAAAGAGACCCAGTACTTC. This gives the protein CASSLVTKETQYF.

The V and J genes are TRBV27 and TRBJ2-7, with D uncertain. In germline, CDR1 is MNHEY, CDR2 SMNVEV (reference sequence). Trimming pared 1 base from V and 2 bases from J, leaving 9 bases between. This CDR3 has 14 residues. CDR3 sequence reads: CASSLWYIPYEQYF. Here the CDR3 DNA reads TGTGCCAGCAGTTTATGGTACATCCCCTACGAGCAGTACTTC.

The chain carries TRBV2 and TRBJ2-2, with 7 bases identical to TRBD1. V shed 4 bases and J 2 bases; nucleotides not matched to a gene: 7. This CDR3 contains 16 residues. Germline V gene sequence: CDR1 SNHLY, CDR2 FYNNEI. The CDR3 reads CASSVQGTDNTGELFF. The CDR3 DNA is TGTGCCAGCAGTGTTCAGGGGACAGATAACACCGGGGAGCTGTTTTTT.

This clone was counted once. The V call is TRBV6-2 or TRBV6-3, the J call TRBJ1-1; maybe TRBD1 (5 bases). Germline-derived CDR1 and CDR2 are MNHEY and SVGEGT. The length of the CDR3 is 14 residues. Trimming stripped 0 bases from V and 4 bases from J, with 9 bases between. DNA of the CDR3: TGTGCCAGCAGTTACTCTACTCAGGGCACTGAAGCTTTCTTT. Translated: CASSYSTQGTEAFF.

On this clone itself: Other DNA sequences of this sample code for an identical CDR3. The rearrangement uses TRBV28 and TRBJ1-2; D might be TRBD1 (5 bases). Germline V gene sequence: CDR1 MDHEN, CDR2 SYDVKM. V was shortened by 6 bases and J by 0 bases, with 8 bases between the two germline ends. The CDR3 length is 13 residues. The CDR3 spells CASRETANYGYTF. The CDR3 DNA reads TGTGCCAGCAGGGAGACAGCTAACTATGGCTACACCTTC.

The chain uses TRBV9 and TRBJ2-1, with 10 bases that match TRBD2. The CDR3 is 15 residues long. Germline CDR1 reads SGDLS; CDR2 reads YYNGEE. V lost 2 bases and J lost 9; bases outside the gene matches: 8. Written as DNA, the CDR3 is TGTGCCAGCAGCGTCCGCAGCGGGAGGGAGGGTGAGCAGTTCTTC. Translation gives CASSVRSGREGEQFF.

This clone was counted once. V and J are TRBV3-1 (or the pseudogene TRBV3-2) and TRBJ1-1; 10 bases map to TRBD1. V lost 3 bases and J lost 1; bases outside the gene matches: 5. CDR1 and CDR2 from the germline V gene are LGHDT and YNNKEL (reference sequence). The CDR3 contains 16 residues. Written as DNA, the CDR3 is TGTGCCAGCAGCCATGGGACAGGGGTGAAGAACACTGAAGCTTTCTTT. It specifies CASSHGTGVKNTEAFF.

V usage is TRBV19 and J usage is TRBJ1-5; TRBD1 aligns across 7 bases. V lost 4 bases to trimming and J lost 4 bases; unmatched junction nucleotides: 1. The germline CDR1 and CDR2 sequences are LNHDA and SQIVND (reference sequence). The CDR3 contains 13 residues. The CDR3 is CASSKTGNQPQHF. The CDR3 bases are TGTGCCAGTAGTAAGACAGGGAATCAGCCCCAGCATTTT.

This rearrangement joins TRBV28 to TRBJ2-5, with D possibly matching TRBD2 (5 bases). Germline values: CDR1 MDHEN, CDR2 SYDVKM. Trimming stripped 2 bases from V and 5 bases from J, with 24 bases between. This CDR3 spans 18 amino acids. The CDR3 DNA is TGTGCCAGCAGTTTAGGGCCCGGTCTAGGAGGCAATTGGGAGACCCAGTACTTC. It yields the protein CASSLGPGLGGNWETQYF. Full variable domain (remainder filled in from reference TRBV28 and TRBJ2-5): DVKVTQSSRYLVKRTGEKVFLECVQDMDHENMFWYRQDPGLGLRLIYFSYDVKMKEKGDIPEGYSVSREKKERFSLILESASTNQTSMYLCASSLGPGLGGNWETQYFGPGTRLLVL.

The CDR3 reads CASSLQTGTSGNADTQYF. Written as DNA, the CDR3 is TGTGCCAGCTCACTCCAAACCGGGACTAGCGGGAACGCAGATACGCAGTATTTT. This chain uses TRBV18 with TRBJ2-3; 13 positions match TRBD2. The germline V gene has CDR1 KGHSH and CDR2 LQKENI. This CDR3 comprises 18 residues. J gave up 4 bases and V 4 bases, and 11 bases lay outside the gene matches.

V is TRBV25-1 and J is TRBJ1-3, with TRBD1 as a possible D gene (5 bases). The length of the CDR3 is 16 residues. Trimming took off 1 base at V and 4 bases at J, with 14 bases between the two ends. Germline V lookup: CDR1 MGHDK, CDR2 SYGVNS. CDR3: CASSEWFGGAGNTIYF. The DNA for the CDR3 is TGTGCCAGCAGTGAATGGTTCGGTGGGGCAGGAAACACCATATATTTT.

The chain employs TRBV30 and TRBJ2-2, with a possible D match to TRBD1 (6 bases). This CDR3 has 13 amino acids. The germline gives CDR1 GTSNPN, CDR2 SVGIG (reference sequence). V lost 5 bases and J 0 bases, leaving 7 bases between the germline ends. The CDR3 sequence: CAWGGANTGELFF. DNA of the CDR3: TGTGCCTGGGGGGGCGCGAACACCGGGGAGCTGTTTTTT.

This rearrangement joins TRBV4-1 to TRBJ2-3; TRBD2 is a possible D gene (6 bases). Germline V gives CDR1 MGHRA, CDR2 YSYEKL. Trimming cost V 2 bases and J 0 bases, with 9 bases left between them. The CDR3 has 15 amino acids. This CDR3 reads CASSQPAGSTDTQYF. CDR3 nucleotides: TGCGCCAGCAGCCAACCAGCGGGCAGCACAGATACGCAGTATTTT.

This clone has more than one count but fewer than ten. The chain uses TRBV6-6 and TRBJ1-2; D is unclear. Germline V gives CDR1 MNHNY, CDR2 SVGAGI (reference sequence). Between the trimmed V and J ends, which lost 6 bases and 4 bases, there was a span of 15 bases. The CDR3 is 14 amino acids. In DNA, the CDR3 is TGTGCCAGCAGGGAGAATCCGCCGCCCTATGGCTACACCTTC. Amino acids: CASRENPPPYGYTF.

Note on this clone: The sample has other DNA sequences that encode this CDR3 too. The rearrangement uses TRBV28 and TRBJ2-7; D might be TRBD1 (6 bases). The CDR3 extends over 13 amino acids. Germline V gene data show CDR1 as MDHEN and CDR2 as SYDVKM. Trimming pared 1 base from V and 3 bases from J, leaving 7 bases between. CDR3 sequence (DNA): TGTGCCAGCAGTTTATTACAGGGCTACGAGCAGTACTTC. Translating gives CASSLLQGYEQYF.

The V call is TRBV7-9, the J call TRBJ2-7; 9 nucleotides line up with TRBD1. The CDR3 is made up of 14 amino acids. Losses at the gene ends were 5 bases for V and 5 bases for J; bases not matched to a gene: 7. CDR1 SEHNR and CDR2 FQNEAQ come from the germline V gene (reference sequence). CDR3 residues: CASSVTGGWNEQYF. CDR3 nucleotides: TGTGCCAGCAGCGTTACAGGGGGCTGGAACGAGCAGTACTTC.

This sequence joins TRBV9 and TRBJ2-2, with 9 bases lining up with TRBD1. This CDR3 is built from 16 residues. The germline V gene encodes CDR1 SGDLS and CDR2 YYNGEE. The ends lost 2 bases at V and 3 bases at J; junction bases unmatched: 5. CDR3 sequence: CASSVTGGGDTGELFF. CDR3 sequence (DNA): TGTGCCAGCAGCGTCACAGGGGGCGGCGACACCGGGGAGCTGTTTTTT.

Worth noting for this clone: Other DNA variants within this sample encode the same CDR3. The genes are TRBV7-9 and TRBJ1-3; TRBD1 might be the D (5 bases). There are 15 residues in the CDR3. CDR1 and CDR2 from the germline V gene are SEHNR and FQNEAQ (reference sequence). V gave up 6 bases and J gave up 0 bases, with 12 bases separating them. CDR3 in amino acids: CASRPTGDSGNTIYF. DNA of the CDR3: TGTGCCAGCAGGCCAACAGGAGACTCTGGAAACACCATATATTTT.

This chain uses TRBV5-1 with TRBJ1-2; D not resolved. CDR3 length equals 12 residues. CDR1 is SGHRS and CDR2 is YFSETQ in the germline V gene. V lost 3 bases and J lost 6, with 9 bases in between. The CDR3 loop is CASSSTLDGYTF. CDR3 bases: TGCGCCAGCAGCTCCACATTGGATGGCTACACCTTC. Supplemented by reference TRBV5-1 and TRBJ1-2, the full variable domain reads KAGVTQTPRYLIKTRGQQVTLSCSPISGHRSVSWYQQTPGQGLQFLFEYFSETQRNKGNFPGRFSGRQFSNSRSEMNVSTLELGDSALYLCASSSTLDGYTFGSGTRLTVV.

The chain couples TRBV2 to TRBJ2-1, with TRBD2 matching over 8 bases. This CDR3 is built from 16 residues. The germline gives CDR1 SNHLY, CDR2 FYNNEI. Trimming took 1 base from V and 9 from J; bases not matched to a gene: 11. CDR3 sequence (DNA): TGTGCCAGCAGTGAAGGGGGACTAGAGTTTGGTAGTGAGCAGTTCTTC. Translating it yields CASSEGGLEFGSEQFF.

This chain links TRBV28 with TRBJ1-4; TRBD1 matches at 10 bases. The CDR3 is made up of 16 amino acids. Germline loops: CDR1 MDHEN, CDR2 SYDVKM. V lost 6 bases and J lost 6; bases outside the gene matches: 10. The CDR3 DNA reads TGTGCCAGCAGGCGGGACAGGGGTGGACTTGATGAAAAACTGTTTTTT. Translated, it gives CASRRDRGGLDEKLFF.